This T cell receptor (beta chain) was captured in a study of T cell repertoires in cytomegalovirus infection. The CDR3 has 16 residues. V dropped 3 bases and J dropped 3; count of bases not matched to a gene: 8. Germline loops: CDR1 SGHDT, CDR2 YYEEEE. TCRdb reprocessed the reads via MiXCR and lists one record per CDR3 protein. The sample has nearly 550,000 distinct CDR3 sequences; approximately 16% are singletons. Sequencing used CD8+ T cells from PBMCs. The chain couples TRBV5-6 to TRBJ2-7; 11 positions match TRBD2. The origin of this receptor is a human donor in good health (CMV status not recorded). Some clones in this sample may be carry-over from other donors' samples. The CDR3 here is CASSSRLSGRVYEQYF. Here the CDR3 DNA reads TGTGCCAGCAGCTCGAGGCTTAGCGGGAGGGTCTACGAGCAGTACTTC.